The 30 T cell receptor beta chains presented below share a single source sample, sequenced in a study of molecular identifiers for immune sequencing clone quantification. A single record per CDR3 protein comes from TCRdb applying MiXCR to the PCR reads. The table has under 800,000 distinct CDR3 sequences, approximately 24% seen once. Sequenced: naive CD8+ T cells from blood, with Jurkat cell RNA spiked in. As for subset: FACS-sorted CD8+CD4-CCR7+CD45RA+ naive T cells. All receptors come from a human donor in good health. Some libraries in this study had Jurkat cell RNA spiked in.

On this clonotype itself: Compared with germline, one end of the junction differs, possibly owing to a read error. The V and J genes are TRBV6-5 and TRBJ1-5, with D hard to call. CDR3 length: 13 residues. CDR1 is MNHEY and CDR2 is SVGAGI in the germline V gene. CDR3 sequence (DNA): TGTGCCAGCAATTACGGCGAAAATCAGCCCCAGCATTTT. It is translated as CASNYGENQPQHF.

This clonotype was recorded a few times. The V gene is TRBV9, the J gene TRBJ2-7, with TRBD1 identical over 10 bases. Germline V lookup: CDR1 SGDLS, CDR2 YYNGEE. With 0 bases clipped from V and 3 bases from J, the junction kept 3 bases outside the gene matches. The length of the CDR3 is 15 residues. CDR3 residues: CASSVDGTGVYEQYF. The DNA of the CDR3 is TGTGCCAGCAGCGTAGATGGGACAGGGGTCTACGAGCAGTACTTC.

This clonotype came up a few times. This chain uses TRBV4-3 with TRBJ1-2; a weak D match, TRBD1 (6 bases). Germline-derived CDR1 and CDR2 are LGHNA and YSLEER. The CDR3 runs 16 residues. V was cut by 1 base and J by 3 bases, with 15 bases left in between. CDR3 DNA sequence: TGCGCCAGCAGCCAAGCCACAGGGAATGTATACTATGGCTACACCTTC. Its translation is CASSQATGNVYYGYTF.

In its sample, this clonotype was seen once. This sequence joins TRBV20-1 and TRBJ2-5, with a tentative D call TRBD1 (6 bases). The germline V and J ends were trimmed by 5 bases and 4 bases, with 14 bases remaining between them. In germline, CDR1 is DFQATT, CDR2 SNEGSKA (reference sequence). The CDR3 contains 13 residues. The CDR3 DNA follows: TGCAGTGCTTCCAGCGAAGGGGGAGAGACCCAGTACTTC. It specifies CSASSEGGETQYF.

This chain uses TRBV18 with TRBJ1-1; no clear D. The CDR3 is made up of 15 amino acids. V lost 3 bases and J lost 0, with 11 bases in between. Germline loops: CDR1 KGHSH, CDR2 LQKENI. This CDR3 reads CASSPPQELNTEAFF. The CDR3 DNA reads as TGTGCCAGCTCACCCCCCCAGGAATTGAACACTGAAGCTTTCTTT.

The chain is built from TRBV7-3 and TRBJ2-2; no definite D call. V lost 5 bases and J 0 bases, leaving 13 bases between the germline ends. In germline, CDR1 is SGHTA, CDR2 FQGTGA. The CDR3 is 16 amino acids. CDR3 nucleotide sequence: TGTGCCAGCAGCCCACGAACTGAAACGAACACCGGGGAGCTGTTTTTT. Protein sequence: CASSPRTETNTGELFF.

This clonotype has at least ten counts. This chain connects TRBV7-2 to TRBJ2-1, with no clear D. V lost 1 base and J lost 8, with 18 bases in between. The CDR3 is made up of 16 amino acids. CDR1 is SGHTA, CDR2 FQGNSA, per germline. CDR3 sequence: CASSLVLGPKGYEQFF. The CDR3, as DNA: TGTGCCAGCAGCTTAGTGCTAGGCCCCAAGGGCTATGAGCAGTTCTTC.

To note about this clonotype: Given a much more abundant clone one base away, this may be a read error. This chain links TRBV4-3 with TRBJ2-5; D is possibly TRBD2 (6 bases). Germline V gives CDR1 LGHNA, CDR2 YSLEER. This CDR3 has 15 amino acids. The CDR3 is CANSQTGTGQETQYF. In DNA form, the CDR3 reads TGCGCCAACAGCCAAACCGGGACTGGCCAAGAGACCCAGTACTTC.

The rearrangement links TRBV6-5 to TRBJ1-2; possibly TRBD1 for D (6 bases). V was trimmed by 8 bases and J by 6 bases, leaving 13 bases between them. The germline gives CDR1 MNHEY, CDR2 SVGAGI. This CDR3 spans 12 amino acids. The CDR3 DNA reads as TGTGCCAGCCGGGGGGGCTACGATGGCTACACCTTC. This encodes CASRGGYDGYTF.

This clonotype showed up many times. This chain links TRBV4-2 with TRBJ2-7; D unresolved. The germline CDR1 and CDR2 sequences are LGHNA and YNFKEQ. Trimming pared 0 bases from V and 3 bases from J, leaving 12 bases between. This CDR3 has 15 residues. The CDR3, as DNA: TGTGCCAGCAGCCAAGATAAGGCGCTTTACTACGAGCAGTACTTC. Translating gives CASSQDKALYYEQYF.

A note on this clonotype: This may come from a read error, since a much larger clone is one base off. The V and J genes are TRBV13 and TRBJ1-5; the D is unclear. V was cut by 5 bases and J by 4 bases, with 9 bases left in between. Germline loops: CDR1 PRHDT, CDR2 FYEKMQ (reference sequence). The CDR3 runs to 13 residues. The CDR3 region has the DNA TGTGCCAGCAGCCAGACACTTAATCAGCCCCAGCATTTT. This gives the protein CASSQTLNQPQHF.

This clonotype was counted at least ten times. The rearrangement joins TRBV7-9 to TRBJ2-7; no definite D call. Germline V gene data show CDR1 as SEHNR and CDR2 as FQNEAQ (reference sequence). V was trimmed by 7 bases and J by 4 bases, leaving 26 bases between them. The CDR3 has 17 amino acids. The CDR3 reads CASTDLADGEIVYEQYF. CDR3 DNA sequence: TGTGCCAGCACAGATCTGGCGGACGGCGAGATTGTGTACGAGCAGTACTTC.

This clonotype was counted at least ten times. The rearrangement uses TRBV7-9 and TRBJ2-7; 7 nucleotides line up with TRBD2. The V segment lost 5 bases and the J segment 2 bases; nucleotides outside the gene matches: 12. The CDR3 has 16 residues. Germline V gene lookup returns CDR1 SEHNR and CDR2 FQNEAQ (reference sequence). The CDR3 loop reads CASSQEPGGRTYEQYF. The DNA for the CDR3 is TGTGCCAGCAGCCAAGAGCCCGGGGGGAGGACCTACGAGCAGTACTTC.

As regards this clonotype: The junction departs from the called germline gene at one end, perhaps through a read error. The V gene is TRBV4-3, the J gene TRBJ2-4, with 8 bases fitting TRBD1. Germline CDR1 reads LGHNA; CDR2 reads YSLEER. The CDR3 sequence is 16 residues long. In nucleotides, the CDR3 is TGCGCCCGCAGCCAAGATGCGGCAGGGGGCCGTAGGATTCAGTACTTC. Residues: CARSQDAAGGRRIQYF.

This clonotype was recorded many times. The gene calls are TRBV6-2 or TRBV6-3 and TRBJ2-7; TRBD1 agrees at 7 bases. The V segment lost 5 bases and the J segment 4 bases; nucleotides outside the gene matches: 5. Germline V gene sequence: CDR1 MNHEY, CDR2 SVGEGT. The CDR3 runs 13 residues. Here the CDR3 DNA reads TGTGCCAGCAGTATCCCAGGGGGTTACGAGCAGTACTTC. Protein product: CASSIPGGYEQYF.

This clonotype was recorded at least ten times. The chain combines TRBV28 with TRBJ2-5, with D unclear. V was trimmed by 3 bases and J by 7 bases, leaving 6 bases between them. The CDR3 consists of 11 residues. Germline-derived CDR1 and CDR2 are MDHEN and SYDVKM. The CDR3 sequence: CASSFPGTQYF. In DNA form, the CDR3 reads TGTGCCAGCAGTTTCCCTGGGACCCAGTACTTC.

On this clonotype itself: Just one base apart from a much larger clone, this may be a read error. This chain links TRBV12-3 or TRBV12-4 with TRBJ2-7; TRBD1 agrees at 8 bases. This CDR3 contains 13 residues. The CDR3 region is CASRGTGLNEQCF. The CDR3 DNA is TGTGCCAGCAGGGGGACAGGCCTTAACGAGCAGTGCTTC.

Note on this clonotype: This may stem from a read error, because a much larger clone lies one nucleotide away. V is TRBV7-6 and J is TRBJ1-4; D not resolved. The CDR3 runs 15 residues. CDR1 is SGHVS and CDR2 is FNYEAQ in the germline V gene. In DNA form, the CDR3 reads TGTGCCAGCGGCTTAGGCGGCAGATTTAATGAAAAACTGTTTTTT. The encoded protein is CASGLGGRFNEKLFF.

Notes on this clonotype: A much larger clone lies one base from this, so it may be a read error. This rearrangement joins TRBV19 to TRBJ2-7; D is possibly TRBD1 (6 bases). V shed 10 bases and J shed 5 bases, with 18 bases lying between them. The germline gives CDR1 LNHDA, CDR2 SQIVND (reference sequence). The CDR3 is made up of 13 amino acids. The CDR3 DNA reads TGTGCCACCGGGGCAGGGGCCAACCACGAGCAGTACTTC. Translating gives CATGAGANHEQYF.

Regarding this clonotype: As the CDR3 is not closed by the conserved phenylalanine or tryptophan, this likely results from a read error. No DNA is shown, since the ends of the CDR3 on it are uncertain; the CDR3 is the one TCRdb lists. This chain links TRBV7-9 with TRBJ2-7; the table's D call, TRBD2, has no DNA check behind it. From its first to its last residue, the CDR3 has 11 amino acids. Germline V gene lookup returns CDR1 SEHNR and CDR2 FQNEAQ (reference sequence). The chain's CDR3 is CASSSGGEPTY.

In the case of this clonotype: A read error is possible here, since a much larger clone lies one base away. The V call is TRBV20-1, the J call TRBJ2-7, with 12 bases matching TRBD1. This CDR3 has 13 residues. The trim removed 5 bases at V and 10 bases at J, leaving 9 bases unmatched. Germline values: CDR1 DFQATT, CDR2 SNEGSKA (reference sequence). The CDR3 sequence: CSADRDRGQEQYF. The CDR3 nucleotides are TGCAGTGCTGACCGGGACAGGGGGCAGGAACAGTACTTC.

This clonotype was found a few times. The J gene is TRBJ1-2, the V gene TRBV5-6; a possible D gene is TRBD1 (6 bases). V gave up 4 bases and J gave up 2 bases, with 24 bases separating them. The CDR3 sequence is 18 residues long. Per germline, CDR1 SGHDT and CDR2 YYEEEE. The CDR3 sequence is CASSPRRSRTGINYGYTF. The CDR3 DNA follows: TGTGCCAGCAGCCCGCGGCGGTCCCGCACAGGGATAAACTATGGCTACACCTTC. Variable domain in full (rest from reference TRBV5-6 and TRBJ1-2): DAGVTQSPTHLIKTRGQQVTLRCSPKSGHDTVSWYQQALGQGPQFIFQYYEEEERQRGNFPDRFSGHQFPNYSSELNVNALLLGDSALYLCASSPRRSRTGINYGYTFGSGTRLTVV.

The chain joins TRBV20-1 to TRBJ2-7, with D hard to call. Per germline, CDR1 DFQATT and CDR2 SNEGSKA (reference sequence). Trimming stripped 3 bases from V and 6 bases from J, with 12 bases between. CDR3 length: 12 amino acids. The CDR3 sequence: CSASGLGPEQYF. In DNA form, the CDR3 reads TGCAGTGCTAGCGGGTTGGGCCCCGAGCAGTACTTC.

Written as DNA, the CDR3 is TGTGCCACCAGTGATGCTCCGGGGGAGCTGTTTTTT. Amino acids: CATSDAPGELFF. The chain joins TRBV24-1 to TRBJ2-2; D uncertain. This CDR3 comprises 12 residues. V dropped 3 bases and J dropped 8 bases, with 6 bases sitting between them. Germline assignment: CDR1 KGHDR and CDR2 SFDVKD.

This clonotype has ten or more counts. The chain links TRBV4-1 to TRBJ2-3, with unresolved D. Germline values: CDR1 MGHRA, CDR2 YSYEKL. The CDR3 consists of 16 residues. Trimming removed 1 base from V and 0 bases from J, with 11 bases in between. The CDR3 DNA sequence: TGCGCCAGCAGCCAAGCTACACCTCCCAGCACAGATACGCAGTATTTT. Translating gives CASSQATPPSTDTQYF.

To note about this clonotype: This may come from a read error, since a much larger clone is one base off. This chain joins TRBV6-5 and TRBJ1-5; D ambiguous. The CDR3 is 14 residues long. Trimming stripped 0 bases from V and 7 bases from J, with 10 bases between. CDR1 MNHEY and CDR2 SVGAGI come from the germline V gene. In DNA, the CDR3 is TGTGCCAGCAGTTACTCGACGTGGTCCCAGCCCCAGCATTTT. Encoded protein: CASSYSTWSQPQHF.

Ten or more counts support this clonotype. The rearrangement uses TRBV12-3 or TRBV12-4 and TRBJ2-3, with D perhaps assigned TRBD1 or TRBD2 (5 bases each). This CDR3 is built from 16 residues. Trimming removed 0 bases from V and 5 bases from J, with 15 bases in between. CDR3 coding DNA: TGTGCCAGCAGTTTAGCGGTGACGGGGCCCTTAGATACGCAGTATTTT. This sequence encodes CASSLAVTGPLDTQYF.

The J gene is TRBJ2-3, the V gene TRBV5-8; D possibly corresponds to TRBD1 (6 bases). V lost 5 bases to trimming and J lost 0 bases, with 16 bases between them. This CDR3 region has 16 residues. Germline V gives CDR1 SGHTS, CDR2 YDEGEE. CDR3 nucleotides: TGTGCCAGCAGTACGGACAGTAGTCCTAGCACAGATACGCAGTATTTT. Its translation is CASSTDSSPSTDTQYF.

The chain uses TRBV11-2 and TRBJ2-1, with 7 bases aligning to TRBD1. V dropped 0 bases and J dropped 10; count of bases not matched to a gene: 6. This CDR3 spans 14 amino acids. Germline CDR1 reads SGHAT; CDR2 reads FQNNGV. The CDR3 DNA sequence: TGTGCCAGCAGCTTAGACCCCGGACAGGCCGAGCAGTTCTTC. Translated, it gives CASSLDPGQAEQFF.

In this sample, this clonotype turned up a few times. This chain connects TRBV20-1 to TRBJ2-3, with D tentatively TRBD2 (5 bases). The ends were cut back, 6 bases at V and 2 bases at J, with 21 bases in the middle. Germline CDR1 and CDR2: DFQATT and SNEGSKA (reference sequence). The CDR3 is 16 amino acids. DNA of the CDR3: TGCAGTGCGGAGAGAAAGTCTAGCAGCATCACAGATACGCAGTATTTT. It is translated as CSAERKSSSITDTQYF.